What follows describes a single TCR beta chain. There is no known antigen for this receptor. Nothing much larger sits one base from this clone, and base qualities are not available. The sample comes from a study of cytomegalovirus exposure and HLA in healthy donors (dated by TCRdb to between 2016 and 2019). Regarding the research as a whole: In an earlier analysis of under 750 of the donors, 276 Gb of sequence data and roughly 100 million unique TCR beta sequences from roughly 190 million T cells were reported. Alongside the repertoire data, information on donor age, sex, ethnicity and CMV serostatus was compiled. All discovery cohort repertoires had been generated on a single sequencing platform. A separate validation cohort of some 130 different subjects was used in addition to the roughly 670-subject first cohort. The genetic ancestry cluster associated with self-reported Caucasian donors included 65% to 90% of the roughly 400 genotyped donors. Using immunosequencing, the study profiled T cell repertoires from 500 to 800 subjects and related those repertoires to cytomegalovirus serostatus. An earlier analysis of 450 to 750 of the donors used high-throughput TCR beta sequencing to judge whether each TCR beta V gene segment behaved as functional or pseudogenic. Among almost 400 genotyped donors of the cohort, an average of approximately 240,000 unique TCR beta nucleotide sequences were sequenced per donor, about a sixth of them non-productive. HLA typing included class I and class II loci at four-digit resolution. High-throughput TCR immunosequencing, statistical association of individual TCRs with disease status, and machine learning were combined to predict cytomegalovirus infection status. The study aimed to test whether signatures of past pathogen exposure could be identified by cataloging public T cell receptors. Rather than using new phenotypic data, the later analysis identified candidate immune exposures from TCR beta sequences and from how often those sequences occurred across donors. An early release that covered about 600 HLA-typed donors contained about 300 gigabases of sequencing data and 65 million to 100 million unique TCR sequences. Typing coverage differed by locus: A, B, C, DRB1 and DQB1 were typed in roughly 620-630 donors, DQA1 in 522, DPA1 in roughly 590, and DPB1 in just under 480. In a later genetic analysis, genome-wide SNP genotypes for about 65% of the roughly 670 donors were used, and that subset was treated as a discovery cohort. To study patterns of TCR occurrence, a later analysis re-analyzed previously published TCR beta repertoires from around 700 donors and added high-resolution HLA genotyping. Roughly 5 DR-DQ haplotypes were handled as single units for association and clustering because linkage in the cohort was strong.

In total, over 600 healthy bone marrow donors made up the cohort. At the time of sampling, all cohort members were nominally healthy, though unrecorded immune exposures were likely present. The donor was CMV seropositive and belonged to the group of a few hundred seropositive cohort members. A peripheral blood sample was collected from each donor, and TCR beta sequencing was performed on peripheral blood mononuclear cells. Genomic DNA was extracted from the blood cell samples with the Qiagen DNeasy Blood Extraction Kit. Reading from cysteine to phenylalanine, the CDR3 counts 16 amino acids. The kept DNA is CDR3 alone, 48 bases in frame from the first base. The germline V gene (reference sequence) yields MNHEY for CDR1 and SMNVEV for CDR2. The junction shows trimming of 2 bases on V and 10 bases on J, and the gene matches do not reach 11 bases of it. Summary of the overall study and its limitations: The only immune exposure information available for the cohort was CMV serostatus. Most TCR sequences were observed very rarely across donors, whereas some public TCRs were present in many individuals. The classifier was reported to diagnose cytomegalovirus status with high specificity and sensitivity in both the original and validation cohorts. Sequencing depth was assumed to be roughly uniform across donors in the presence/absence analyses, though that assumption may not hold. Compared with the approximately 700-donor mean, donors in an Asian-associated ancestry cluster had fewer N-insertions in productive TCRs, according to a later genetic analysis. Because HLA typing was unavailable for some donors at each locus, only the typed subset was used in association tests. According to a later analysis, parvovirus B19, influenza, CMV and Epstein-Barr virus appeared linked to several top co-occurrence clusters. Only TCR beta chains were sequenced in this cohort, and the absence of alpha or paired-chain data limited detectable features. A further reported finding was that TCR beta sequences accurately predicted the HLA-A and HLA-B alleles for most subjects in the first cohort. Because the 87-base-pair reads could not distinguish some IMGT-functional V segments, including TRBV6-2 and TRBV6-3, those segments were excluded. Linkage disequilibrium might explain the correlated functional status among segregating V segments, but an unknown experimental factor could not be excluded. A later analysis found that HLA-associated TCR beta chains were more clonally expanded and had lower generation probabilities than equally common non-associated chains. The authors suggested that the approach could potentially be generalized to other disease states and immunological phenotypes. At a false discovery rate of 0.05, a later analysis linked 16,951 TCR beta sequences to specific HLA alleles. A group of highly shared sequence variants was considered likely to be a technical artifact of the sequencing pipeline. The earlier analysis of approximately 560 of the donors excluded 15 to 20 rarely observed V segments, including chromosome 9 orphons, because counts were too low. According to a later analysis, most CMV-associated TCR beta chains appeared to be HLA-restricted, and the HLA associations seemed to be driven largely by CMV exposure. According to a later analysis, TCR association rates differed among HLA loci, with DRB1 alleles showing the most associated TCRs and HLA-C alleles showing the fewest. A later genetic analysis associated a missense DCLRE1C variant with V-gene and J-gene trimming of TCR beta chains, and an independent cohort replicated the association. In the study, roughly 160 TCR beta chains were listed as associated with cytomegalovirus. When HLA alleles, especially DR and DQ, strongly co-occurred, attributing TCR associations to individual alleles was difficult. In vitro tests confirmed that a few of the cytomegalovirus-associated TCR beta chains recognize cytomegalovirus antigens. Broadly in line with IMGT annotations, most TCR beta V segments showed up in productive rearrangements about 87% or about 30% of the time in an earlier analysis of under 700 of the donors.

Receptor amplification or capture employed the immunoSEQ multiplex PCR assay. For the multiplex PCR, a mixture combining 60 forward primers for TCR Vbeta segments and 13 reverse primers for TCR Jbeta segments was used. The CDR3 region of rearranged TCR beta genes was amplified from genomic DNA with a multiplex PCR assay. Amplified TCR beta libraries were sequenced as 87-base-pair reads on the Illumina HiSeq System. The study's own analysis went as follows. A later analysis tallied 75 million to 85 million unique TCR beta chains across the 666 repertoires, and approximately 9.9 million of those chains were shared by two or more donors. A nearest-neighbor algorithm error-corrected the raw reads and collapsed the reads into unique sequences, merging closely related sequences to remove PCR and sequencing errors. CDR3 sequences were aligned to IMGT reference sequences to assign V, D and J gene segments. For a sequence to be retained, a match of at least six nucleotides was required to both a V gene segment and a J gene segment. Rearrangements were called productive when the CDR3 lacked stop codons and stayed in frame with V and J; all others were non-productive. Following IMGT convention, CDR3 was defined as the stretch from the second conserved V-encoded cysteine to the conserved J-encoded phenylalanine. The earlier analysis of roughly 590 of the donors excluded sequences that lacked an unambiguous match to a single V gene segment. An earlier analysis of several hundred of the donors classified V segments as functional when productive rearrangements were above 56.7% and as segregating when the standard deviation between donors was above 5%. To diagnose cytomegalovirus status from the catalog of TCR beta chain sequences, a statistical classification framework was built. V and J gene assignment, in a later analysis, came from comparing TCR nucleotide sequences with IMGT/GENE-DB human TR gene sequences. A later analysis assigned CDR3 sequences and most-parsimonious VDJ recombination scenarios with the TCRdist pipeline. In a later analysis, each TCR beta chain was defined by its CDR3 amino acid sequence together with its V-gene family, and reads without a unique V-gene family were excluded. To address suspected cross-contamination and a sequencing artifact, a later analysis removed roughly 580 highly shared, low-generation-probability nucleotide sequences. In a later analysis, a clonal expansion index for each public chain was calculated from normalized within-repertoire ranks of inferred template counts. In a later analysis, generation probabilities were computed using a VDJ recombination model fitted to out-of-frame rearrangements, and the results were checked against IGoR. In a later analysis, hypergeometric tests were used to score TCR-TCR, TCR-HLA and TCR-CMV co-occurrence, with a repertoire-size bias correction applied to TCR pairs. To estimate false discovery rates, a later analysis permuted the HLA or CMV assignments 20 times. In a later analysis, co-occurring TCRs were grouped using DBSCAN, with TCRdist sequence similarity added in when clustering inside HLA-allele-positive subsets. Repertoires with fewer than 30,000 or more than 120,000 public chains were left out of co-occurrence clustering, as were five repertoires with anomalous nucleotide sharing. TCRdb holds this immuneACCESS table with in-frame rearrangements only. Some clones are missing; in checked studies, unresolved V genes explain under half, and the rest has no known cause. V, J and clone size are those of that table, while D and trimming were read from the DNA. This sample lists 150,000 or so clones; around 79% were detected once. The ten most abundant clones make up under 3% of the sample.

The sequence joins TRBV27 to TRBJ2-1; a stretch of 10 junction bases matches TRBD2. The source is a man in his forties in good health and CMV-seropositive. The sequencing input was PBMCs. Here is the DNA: TGTGCCAGCAGTTTAGTCTTTACTAGCGGGAACGGCGAGCAGTTCTTC. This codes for CASSLVFTSGNGEQFF.